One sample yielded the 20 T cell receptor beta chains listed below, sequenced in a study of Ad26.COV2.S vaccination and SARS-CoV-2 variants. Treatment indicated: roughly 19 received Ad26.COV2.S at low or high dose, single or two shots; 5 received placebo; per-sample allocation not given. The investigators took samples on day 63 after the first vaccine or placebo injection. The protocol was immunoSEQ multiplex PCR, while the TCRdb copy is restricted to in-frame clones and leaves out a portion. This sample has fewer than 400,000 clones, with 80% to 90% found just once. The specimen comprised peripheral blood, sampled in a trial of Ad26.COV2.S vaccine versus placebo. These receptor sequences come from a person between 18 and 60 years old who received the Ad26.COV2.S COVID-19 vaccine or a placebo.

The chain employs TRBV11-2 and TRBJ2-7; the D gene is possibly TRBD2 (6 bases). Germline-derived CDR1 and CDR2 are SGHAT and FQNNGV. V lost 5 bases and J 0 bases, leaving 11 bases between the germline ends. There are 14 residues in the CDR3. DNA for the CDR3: TGTGCCAGCAGCGCGGGACTGAGCTCCTACGAGCAGTACTTC. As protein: CASSAGLSSYEQYF. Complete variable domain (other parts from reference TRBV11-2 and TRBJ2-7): EAGVAQSPRYKIIEKRQSVAFWCNPISGHATLYWYQQILGQGPKLLIQFQNNGVVDDSQLPKDRFSAERLKGVDSTLKIQPAKLEDSAVYLCASSAGLSSYEQYFGPGTRLTVT.

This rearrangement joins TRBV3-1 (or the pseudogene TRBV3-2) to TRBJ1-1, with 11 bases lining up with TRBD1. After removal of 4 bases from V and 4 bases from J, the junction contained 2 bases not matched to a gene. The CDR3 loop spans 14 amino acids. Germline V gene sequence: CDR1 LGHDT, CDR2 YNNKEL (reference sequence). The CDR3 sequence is CASSLGTGGTEAFF. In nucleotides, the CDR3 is TGTGCCAGCAGCCTCGGGACAGGGGGCACTGAAGCTTTCTTT.

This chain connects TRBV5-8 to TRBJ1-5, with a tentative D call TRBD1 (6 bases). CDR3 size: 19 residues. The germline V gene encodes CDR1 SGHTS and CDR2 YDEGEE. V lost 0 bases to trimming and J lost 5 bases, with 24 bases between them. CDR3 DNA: TGTGCCAGCAGCTTGGACAGGGAAGGAATTATTGTTTATGATCAGCCCCAGCATTTT. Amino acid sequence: CASSLDREGIIVYDQPQHF.

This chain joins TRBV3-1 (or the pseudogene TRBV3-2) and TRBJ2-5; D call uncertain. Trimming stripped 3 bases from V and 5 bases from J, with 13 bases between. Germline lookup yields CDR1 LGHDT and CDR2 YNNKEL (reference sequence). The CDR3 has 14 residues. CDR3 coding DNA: TGTGCCAGCAGCCATGCCGGATCGTCGGAGACCCAGTACTTC. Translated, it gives CASSHAGSSETQYF.

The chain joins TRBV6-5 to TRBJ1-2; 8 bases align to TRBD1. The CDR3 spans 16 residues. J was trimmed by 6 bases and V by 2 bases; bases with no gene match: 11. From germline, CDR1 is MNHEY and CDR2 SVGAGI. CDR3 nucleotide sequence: TGTGCCAGCAGTTACACAGGGGGTGGGTTTCAGGATGGCTACACCTTC. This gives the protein CASSYTGGGFQDGYTF.

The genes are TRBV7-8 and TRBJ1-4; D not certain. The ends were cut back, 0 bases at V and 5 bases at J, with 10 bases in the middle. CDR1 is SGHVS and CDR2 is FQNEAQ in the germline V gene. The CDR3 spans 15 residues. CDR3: CASSLAVDINEKLFF. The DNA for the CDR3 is TGTGCCAGCAGCTTAGCGGTAGACATCAATGAAAAACTGTTTTTT.

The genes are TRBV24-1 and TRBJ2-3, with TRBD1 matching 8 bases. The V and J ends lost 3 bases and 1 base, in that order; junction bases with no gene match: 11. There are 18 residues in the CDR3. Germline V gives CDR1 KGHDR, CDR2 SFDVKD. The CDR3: CATSDRGVGQEGTDTQYF. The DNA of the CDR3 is TGTGCCACCAGTGATCGGGGAGTGGGACAGGAGGGCACAGATACGCAGTATTTT.

The CDR3 nucleotides read TGTGCCAGCCAATTGCGGGGATACAATGAGCAGTTCTTC. Its protein is CASQLRGYNEQFF. The V gene is TRBV25-1, the J gene TRBJ2-1; weak D call: TRBD2 (6 bases). Germline V CDR1 and CDR2: MGHDK, SYGVNS. This CDR3 contains 13 residues. Trimming pared 8 bases from V and 4 bases from J, leaving 12 bases between. Filled out from reference TRBV25-1 and TRBJ2-1, the complete variable domain reads EADIYQTPRYLVIGTGKKITLECSQTMGHDKMYWYQQDPGMELHLIHYSYGVNSTEKGDLSSESTVSRIRTEHFPLTLESARPSHTSQYLCASQLRGYNEQFFGPGTRLTVL.

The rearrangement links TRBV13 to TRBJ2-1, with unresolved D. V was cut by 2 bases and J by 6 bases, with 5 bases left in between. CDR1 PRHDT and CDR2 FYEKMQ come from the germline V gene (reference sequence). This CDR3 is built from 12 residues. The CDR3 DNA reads TGTGCCAGCAGCTTACTCGTCAATGAGCAGTTCTTC. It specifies CASSLLVNEQFF. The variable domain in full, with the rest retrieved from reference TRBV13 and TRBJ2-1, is AAGVIQSPRHLIKEKRETATLKCYPIPRHDTVYWYQQGPGQDPQFLISFYEKMQSDKGSIPDRFSAQQFSDYHSELNMSSLELGDSALYFCASSLLVNEQFFGPGTRLTVL.

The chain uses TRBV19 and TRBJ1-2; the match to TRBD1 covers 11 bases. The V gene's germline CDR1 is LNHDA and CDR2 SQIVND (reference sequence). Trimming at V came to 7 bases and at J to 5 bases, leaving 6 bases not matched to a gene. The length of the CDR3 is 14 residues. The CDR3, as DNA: TGTGCCAGTAAAGGGGACAGGGGGGATTATGGCTACACCTTC. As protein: CASKGDRGDYGYTF.

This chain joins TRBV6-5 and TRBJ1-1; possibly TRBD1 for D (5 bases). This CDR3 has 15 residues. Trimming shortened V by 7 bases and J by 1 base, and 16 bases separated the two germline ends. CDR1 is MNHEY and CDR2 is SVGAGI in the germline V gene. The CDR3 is CASTGRGHTNTEAFF. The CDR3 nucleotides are TGTGCCAGCACCGGAAGGGGTCATACGAACACTGAAGCTTTCTTT.

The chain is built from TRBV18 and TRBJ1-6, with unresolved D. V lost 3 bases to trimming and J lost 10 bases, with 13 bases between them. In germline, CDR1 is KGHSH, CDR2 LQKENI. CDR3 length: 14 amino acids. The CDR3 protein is CASSPGDRGSPLHF. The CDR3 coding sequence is TGTGCCAGCTCACCCGGAGATCGCGGGTCACCCCTCCACTTT.

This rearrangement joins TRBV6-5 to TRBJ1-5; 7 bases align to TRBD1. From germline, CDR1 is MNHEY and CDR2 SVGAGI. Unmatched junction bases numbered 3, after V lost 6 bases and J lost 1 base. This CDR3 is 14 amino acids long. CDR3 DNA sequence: TGTGCCAGCAGCTCGGGACAGAGCAATCAGCCCCAGCATTTT. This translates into CASSSGQSNQPQHF.

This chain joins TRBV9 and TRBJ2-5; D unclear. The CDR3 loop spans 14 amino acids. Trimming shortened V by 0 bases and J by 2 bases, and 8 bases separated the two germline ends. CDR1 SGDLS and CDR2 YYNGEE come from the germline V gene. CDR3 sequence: CASSVDTVQETQYF. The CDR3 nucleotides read TGTGCCAGCAGCGTAGACACGGTGCAAGAGACCCAGTACTTC. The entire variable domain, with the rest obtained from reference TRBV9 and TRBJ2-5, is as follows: DSGVTQTPKHLITATGQRVTLRCSPRSGDLSVYWYQQSLDQGLQFLIQYYNGEERAKGNILERFSAQQFPDLHSELNLSSLELGDSALYFCASSVDTVQETQYFGPGTRLLVL.

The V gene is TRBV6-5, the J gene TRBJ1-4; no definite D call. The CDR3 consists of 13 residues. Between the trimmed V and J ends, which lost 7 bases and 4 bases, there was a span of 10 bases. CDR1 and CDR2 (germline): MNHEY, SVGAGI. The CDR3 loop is CASKSILNEKLFF. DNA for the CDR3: TGTGCCAGCAAATCGATACTTAATGAAAAACTGTTTTTT.

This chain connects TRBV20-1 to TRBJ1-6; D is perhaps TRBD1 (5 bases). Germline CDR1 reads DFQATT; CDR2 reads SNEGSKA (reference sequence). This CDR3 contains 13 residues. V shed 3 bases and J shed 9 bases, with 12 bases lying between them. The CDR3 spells CSASWGRGSPLHF. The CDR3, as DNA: TGCAGTGCTAGTTGGGGTAGGGGTTCACCCCTCCACTTT.

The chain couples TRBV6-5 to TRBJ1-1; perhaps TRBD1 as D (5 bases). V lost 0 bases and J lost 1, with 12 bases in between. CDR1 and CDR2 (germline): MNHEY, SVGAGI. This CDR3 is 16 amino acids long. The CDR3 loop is CASSYSLGGKNTEAFF. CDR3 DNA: TGTGCCAGCAGTTACTCCCTGGGGGGGAAGAACACTGAAGCTTTCTTT.

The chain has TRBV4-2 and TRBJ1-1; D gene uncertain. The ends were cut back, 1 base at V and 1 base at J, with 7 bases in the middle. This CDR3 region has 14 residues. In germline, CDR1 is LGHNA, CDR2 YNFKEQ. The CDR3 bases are TGTGCCAGCAGCCAAGGTTTAGGGAACACTGAAGCTTTCTTT. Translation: CASSQGLGNTEAFF.

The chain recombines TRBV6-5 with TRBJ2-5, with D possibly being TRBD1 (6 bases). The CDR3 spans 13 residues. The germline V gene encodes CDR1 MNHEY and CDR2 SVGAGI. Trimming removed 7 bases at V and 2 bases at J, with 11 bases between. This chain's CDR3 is CASNWDTQETQYF. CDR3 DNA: TGTGCCAGCAATTGGGACACGCAAGAGACCCAGTACTTC.

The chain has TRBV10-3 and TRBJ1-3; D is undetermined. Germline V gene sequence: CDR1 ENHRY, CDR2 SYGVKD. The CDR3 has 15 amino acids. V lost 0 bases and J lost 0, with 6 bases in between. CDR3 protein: CAISESTPSGNTIYF. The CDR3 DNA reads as TGTGCCATCAGTGAGTCGACGCCCTCTGGAAACACCATATATTTT.